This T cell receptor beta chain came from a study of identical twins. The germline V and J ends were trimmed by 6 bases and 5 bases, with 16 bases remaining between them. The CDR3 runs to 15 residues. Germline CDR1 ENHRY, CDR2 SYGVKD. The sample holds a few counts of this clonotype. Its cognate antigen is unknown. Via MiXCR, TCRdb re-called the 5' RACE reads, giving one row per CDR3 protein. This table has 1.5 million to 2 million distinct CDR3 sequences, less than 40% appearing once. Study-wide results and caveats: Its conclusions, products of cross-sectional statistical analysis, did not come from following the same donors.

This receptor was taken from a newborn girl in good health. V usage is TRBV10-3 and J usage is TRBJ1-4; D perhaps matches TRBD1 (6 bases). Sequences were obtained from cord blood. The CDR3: CAISNPGTRNEKLFF. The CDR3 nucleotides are TGTGCCATCAGCAACCCCGGGACAAGGAATGAAAAACTGTTTTTT.